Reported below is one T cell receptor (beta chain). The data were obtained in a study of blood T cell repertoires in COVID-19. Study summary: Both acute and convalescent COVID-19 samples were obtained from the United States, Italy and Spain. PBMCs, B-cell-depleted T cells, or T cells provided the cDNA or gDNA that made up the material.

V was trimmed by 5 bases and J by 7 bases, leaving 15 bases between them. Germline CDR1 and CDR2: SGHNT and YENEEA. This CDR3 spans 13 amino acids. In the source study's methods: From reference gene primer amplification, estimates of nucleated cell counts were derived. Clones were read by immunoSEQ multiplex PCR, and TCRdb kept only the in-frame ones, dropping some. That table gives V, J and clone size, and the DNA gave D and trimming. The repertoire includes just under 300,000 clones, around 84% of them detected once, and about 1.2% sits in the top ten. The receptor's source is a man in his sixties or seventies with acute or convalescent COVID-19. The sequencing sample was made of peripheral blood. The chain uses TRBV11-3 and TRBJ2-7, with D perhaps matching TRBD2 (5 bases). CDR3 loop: CASSPSTRGEQYF. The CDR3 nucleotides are TGTGCCAGCAGCCCCTCAACTCGGGGTGAGCAGTACTTC.